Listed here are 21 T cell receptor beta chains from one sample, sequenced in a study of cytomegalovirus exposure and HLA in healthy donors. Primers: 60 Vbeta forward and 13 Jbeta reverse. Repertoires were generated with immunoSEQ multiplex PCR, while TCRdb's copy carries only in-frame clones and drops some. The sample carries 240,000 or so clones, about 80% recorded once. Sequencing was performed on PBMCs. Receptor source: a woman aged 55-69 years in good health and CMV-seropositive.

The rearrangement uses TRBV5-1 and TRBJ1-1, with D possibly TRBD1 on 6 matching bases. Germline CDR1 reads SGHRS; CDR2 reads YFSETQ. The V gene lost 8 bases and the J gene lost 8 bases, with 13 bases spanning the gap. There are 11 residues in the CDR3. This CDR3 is CARAGGLEAFF. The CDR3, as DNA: TGCGCCAGAGCGGGGGGCCTCGAAGCTTTCTTT.

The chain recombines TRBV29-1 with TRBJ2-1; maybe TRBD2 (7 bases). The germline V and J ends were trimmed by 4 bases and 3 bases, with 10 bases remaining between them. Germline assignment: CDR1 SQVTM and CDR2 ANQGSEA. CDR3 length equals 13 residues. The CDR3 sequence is CSVVGGGYNEQFF. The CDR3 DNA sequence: TGCAGCGTTGTAGGGGGGGGCTACAATGAGCAGTTCTTC.

CDR3 loop: CASSRGPFNEKLFF. The CDR3 DNA sequence: TGTGCCAGCAGCAGAGGGCCCTTTAATGAAAAACTGTTTTTT. The chain uses TRBV7-9 and TRBJ1-4; D is unclear. The germline V and J ends were trimmed by 5 bases and 4 bases, with 11 bases remaining between them. The CDR3 consists of 14 residues. Per the germline V gene, CDR1 is SEHNR and CDR2 is FQNEAQ (reference sequence).

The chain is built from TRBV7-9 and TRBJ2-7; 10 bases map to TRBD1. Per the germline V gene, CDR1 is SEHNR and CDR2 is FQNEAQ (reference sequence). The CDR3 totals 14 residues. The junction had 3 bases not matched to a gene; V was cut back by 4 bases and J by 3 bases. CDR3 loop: CASSYRDRGYEQYF. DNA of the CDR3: TGTGCCAGCAGCTATAGGGACAGGGGCTACGAGCAGTACTTC.

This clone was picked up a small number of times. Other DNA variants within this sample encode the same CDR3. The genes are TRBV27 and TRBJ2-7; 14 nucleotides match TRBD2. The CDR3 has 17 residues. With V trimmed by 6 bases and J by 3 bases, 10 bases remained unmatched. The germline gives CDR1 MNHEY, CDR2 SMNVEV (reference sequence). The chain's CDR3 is CASSRRAGTSGSYEQYF. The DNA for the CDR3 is TGTGCCAGCAGCCGGCGAGCGGGGACTAGCGGGAGCTACGAGCAGTACTTC.

The CDR3 DNA reads TGCGCCAGCAGCCAATCGGGGTTGAACACTGAAGCTTTCTTT. Translation: CASSQSGLNTEAFF. The rearrangement joins TRBV5-1 to TRBJ1-1; no definite D call. V lost 4 bases and J lost 0, with 10 bases in between. The CDR3 is made up of 14 amino acids. Germline V CDR1 and CDR2: SGHRS, YFSETQ.

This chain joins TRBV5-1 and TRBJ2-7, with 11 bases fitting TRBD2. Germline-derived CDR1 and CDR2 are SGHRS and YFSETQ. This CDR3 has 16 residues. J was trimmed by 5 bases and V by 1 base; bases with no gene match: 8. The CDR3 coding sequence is TGCGCCAGCAGCTTGCGGCTAGCGGGAGGTACCCACGAGCAGTACTTC. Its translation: CASSLRLAGGTHEQYF.

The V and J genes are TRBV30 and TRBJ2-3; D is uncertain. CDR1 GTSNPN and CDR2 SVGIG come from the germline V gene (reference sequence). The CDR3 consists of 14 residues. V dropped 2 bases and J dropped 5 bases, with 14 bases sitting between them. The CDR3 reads CAWSTLGGQDTQYF. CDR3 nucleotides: TGTGCCTGGAGTACACTGGGTGGGCAAGATACGCAGTATTTT.

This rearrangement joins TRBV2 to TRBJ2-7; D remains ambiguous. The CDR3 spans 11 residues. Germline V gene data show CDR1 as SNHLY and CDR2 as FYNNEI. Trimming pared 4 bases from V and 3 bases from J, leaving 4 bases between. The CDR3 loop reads CASSGYYEQYF. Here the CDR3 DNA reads TGTGCCAGCAGTGGTTACTACGAGCAGTACTTC. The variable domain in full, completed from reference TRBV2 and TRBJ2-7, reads EPEVTQTPSHQVTQMGQEVILRCVPISNHLYFYWYRQILGQKVEFLVSFYNNEISEKSEIFDDQFSVERPDGSNFTLKIRSTKLEDSAMYFCASSGYYEQYFGPGTRLTVT.

In nucleotides, the CDR3 is TGTGCCAGCAGCTTGCAACTAGCGGGAGTCGCCTACGAGCAGTACTTC. Its translation is CASSLQLAGVAYEQYF. This sequence joins TRBV5-6 and TRBJ2-5; TRBD2 aligns across 11 bases. The J call may be faulty, since TRBJ2-7 better matches the DNA end. The germline V gene has CDR1 SGHDT and CDR2 YYEEEE. The CDR3 has 16 residues.

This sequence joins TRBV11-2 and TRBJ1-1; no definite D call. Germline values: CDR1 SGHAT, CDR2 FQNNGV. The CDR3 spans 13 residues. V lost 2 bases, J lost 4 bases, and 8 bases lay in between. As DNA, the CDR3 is TGTGCCAGCAGCTTAACGTGGAGCACTGAAGCTTTCTTT. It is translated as CASSLTWSTEAFF.

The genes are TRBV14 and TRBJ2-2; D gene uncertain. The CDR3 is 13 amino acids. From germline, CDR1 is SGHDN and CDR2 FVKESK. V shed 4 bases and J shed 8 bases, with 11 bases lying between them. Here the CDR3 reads CASSRDLMGELFF. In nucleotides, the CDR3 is TGTGCCAGCAGCCGAGATCTTATGGGGGAGCTGTTTTTT.

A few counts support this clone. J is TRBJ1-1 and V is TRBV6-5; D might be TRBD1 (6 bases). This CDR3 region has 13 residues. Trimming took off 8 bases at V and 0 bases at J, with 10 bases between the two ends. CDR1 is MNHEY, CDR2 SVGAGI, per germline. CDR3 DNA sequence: TGTGCCAGCGCAGGGGATTTGAACACTGAAGCTTTCTTT. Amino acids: CASAGDLNTEAFF.

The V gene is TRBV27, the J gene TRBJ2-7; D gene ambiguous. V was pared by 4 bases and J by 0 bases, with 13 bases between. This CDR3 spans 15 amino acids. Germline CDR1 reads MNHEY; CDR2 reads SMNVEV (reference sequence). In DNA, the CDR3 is TGTGCCAGCAGTTCCCGACAAGCAATCTCCTACGAGCAGTACTTC. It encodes CASSSRQAISYEQYF.

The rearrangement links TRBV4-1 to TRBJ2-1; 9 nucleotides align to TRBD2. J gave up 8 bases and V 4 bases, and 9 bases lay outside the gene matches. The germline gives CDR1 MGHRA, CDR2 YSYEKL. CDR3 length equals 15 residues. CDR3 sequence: CASSRIAGVSHEQFF. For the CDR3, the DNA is TGCGCCAGCAGCCGCATAGCGGGAGTAAGTCATGAGCAGTTCTTC.

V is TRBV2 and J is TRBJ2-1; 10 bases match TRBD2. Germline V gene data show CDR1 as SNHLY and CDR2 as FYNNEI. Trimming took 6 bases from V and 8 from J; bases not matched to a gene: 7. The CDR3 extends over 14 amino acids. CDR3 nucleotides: TGTGCCAGCAGGGAGCGGGAGGGCCCCCATGAGCAGTTCTTC. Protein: CASREREGPHEQFF.

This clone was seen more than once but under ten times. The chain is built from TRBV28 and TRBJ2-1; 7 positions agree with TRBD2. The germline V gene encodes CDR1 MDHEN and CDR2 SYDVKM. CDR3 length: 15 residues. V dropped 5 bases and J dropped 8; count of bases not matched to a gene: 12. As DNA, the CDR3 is TGTGCCAGCAGTCGCTTTGCGGGGAGGGCAGATGAGCAGTTCTTC. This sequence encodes CASSRFAGRADEQFF.

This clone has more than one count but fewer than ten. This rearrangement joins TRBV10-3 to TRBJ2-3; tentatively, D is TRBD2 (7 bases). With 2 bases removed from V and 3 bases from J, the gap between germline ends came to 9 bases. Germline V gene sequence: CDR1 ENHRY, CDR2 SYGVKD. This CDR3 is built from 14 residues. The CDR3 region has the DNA TGTGCCATCAGTGAGAGGGGGGGGACAGATACGCAGTATTTT. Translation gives CAISERGGTDTQYF.

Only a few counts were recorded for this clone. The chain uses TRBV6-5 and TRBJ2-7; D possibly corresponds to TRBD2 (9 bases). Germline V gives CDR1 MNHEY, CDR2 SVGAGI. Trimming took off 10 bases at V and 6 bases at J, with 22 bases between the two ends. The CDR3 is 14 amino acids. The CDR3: CATTGVAGGSEQYF. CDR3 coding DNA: TGTGCCACGACAGGGGTCGCGGGAGGGAGCGAGCAGTACTTC.

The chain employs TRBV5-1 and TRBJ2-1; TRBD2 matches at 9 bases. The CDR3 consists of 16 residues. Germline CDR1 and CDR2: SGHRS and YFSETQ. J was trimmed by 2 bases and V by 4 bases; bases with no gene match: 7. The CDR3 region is CASSPTSGRTYNEQFF. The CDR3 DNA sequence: TGCGCCAGCAGCCCTACTAGCGGGCGGACCTACAATGAGCAGTTCTTC.

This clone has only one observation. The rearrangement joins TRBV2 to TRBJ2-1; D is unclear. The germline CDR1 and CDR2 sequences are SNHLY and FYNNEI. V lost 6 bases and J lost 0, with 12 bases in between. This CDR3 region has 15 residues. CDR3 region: CASSKSSNSYNEQFF. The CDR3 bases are TGTGCCAGCAGCAAAAGCTCTAACTCCTACAATGAGCAGTTCTTC.